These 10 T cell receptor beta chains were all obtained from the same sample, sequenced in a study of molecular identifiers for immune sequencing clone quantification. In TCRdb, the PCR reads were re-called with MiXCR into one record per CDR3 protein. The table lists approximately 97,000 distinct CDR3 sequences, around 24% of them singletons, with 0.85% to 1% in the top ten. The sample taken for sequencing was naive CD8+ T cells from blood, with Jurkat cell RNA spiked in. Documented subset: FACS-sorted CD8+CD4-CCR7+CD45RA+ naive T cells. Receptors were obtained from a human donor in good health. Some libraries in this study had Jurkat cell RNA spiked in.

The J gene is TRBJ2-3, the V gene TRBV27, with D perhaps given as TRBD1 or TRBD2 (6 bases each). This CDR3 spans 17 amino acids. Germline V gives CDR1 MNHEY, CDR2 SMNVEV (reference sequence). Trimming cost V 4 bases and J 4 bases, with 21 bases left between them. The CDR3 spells CASSSKSRDTPPDTQYF. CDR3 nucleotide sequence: TGTGCCAGCAGTTCGAAGTCGCGGGACACCCCCCCAGATACGCAGTATTTT.

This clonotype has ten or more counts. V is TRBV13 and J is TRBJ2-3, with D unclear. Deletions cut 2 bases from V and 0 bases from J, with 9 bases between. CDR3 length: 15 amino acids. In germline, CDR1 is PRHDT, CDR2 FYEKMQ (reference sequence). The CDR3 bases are TGTGCCAGCAGCTTACTTGGGCTGAGCACAGATACGCAGTATTTT. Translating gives CASSLLGLSTDTQYF.

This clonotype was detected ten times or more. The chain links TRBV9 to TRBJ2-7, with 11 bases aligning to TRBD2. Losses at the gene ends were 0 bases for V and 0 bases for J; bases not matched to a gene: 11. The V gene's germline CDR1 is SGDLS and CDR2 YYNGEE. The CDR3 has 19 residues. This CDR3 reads CASSVGPSGRSRSSYEQYF. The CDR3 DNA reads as TGTGCCAGCAGCGTAGGCCCTAGCGGGAGGTCGAGAAGCTCCTACGAGCAGTACTTC. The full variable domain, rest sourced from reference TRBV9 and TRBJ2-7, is DSGVTQTPKHLITATGQRVTLRCSPRSGDLSVYWYQQSLDQGLQFLIQYYNGEERAKGNILERFSAQQFPDLHSELNLSSLELGDSALYFCASSVGPSGRSRSSYEQYFGPGTRLTVT.

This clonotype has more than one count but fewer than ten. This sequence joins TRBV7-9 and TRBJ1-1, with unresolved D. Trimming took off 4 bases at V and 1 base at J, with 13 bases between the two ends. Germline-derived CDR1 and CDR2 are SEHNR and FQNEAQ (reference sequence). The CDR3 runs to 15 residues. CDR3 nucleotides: TGTGCCAGCAGCTGGTCGGAGTGGTCGAACACTGAAGCTTTCTTT. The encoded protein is CASSWSEWSNTEAFF.

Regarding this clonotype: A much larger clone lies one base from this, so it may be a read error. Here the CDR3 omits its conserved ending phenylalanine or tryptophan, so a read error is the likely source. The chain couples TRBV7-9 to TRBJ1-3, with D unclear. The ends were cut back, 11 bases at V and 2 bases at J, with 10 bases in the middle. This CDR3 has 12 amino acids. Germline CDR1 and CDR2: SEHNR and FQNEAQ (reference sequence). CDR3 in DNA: TGTGCCGGCAACCCGCCTGGAAACACCATATATATT. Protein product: CAGNPPGNTIYI.

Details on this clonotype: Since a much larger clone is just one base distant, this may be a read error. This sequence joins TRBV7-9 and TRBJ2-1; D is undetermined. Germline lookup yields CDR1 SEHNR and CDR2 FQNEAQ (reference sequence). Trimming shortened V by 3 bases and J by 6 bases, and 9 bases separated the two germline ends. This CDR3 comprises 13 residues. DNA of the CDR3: TGTGCCAGCAGCTTTCCTGAATGCAATGAGCAGTTCTTC. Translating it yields CASSFPECNEQFF.

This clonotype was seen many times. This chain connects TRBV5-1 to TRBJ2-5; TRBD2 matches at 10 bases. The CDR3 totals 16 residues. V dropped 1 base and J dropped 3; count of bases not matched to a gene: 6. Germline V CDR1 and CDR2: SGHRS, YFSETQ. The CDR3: CASSLFSGGSEETQYF. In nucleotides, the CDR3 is TGCGCCAGCAGCTTGTTTAGCGGGGGGTCGGAAGAGACCCAGTACTTC. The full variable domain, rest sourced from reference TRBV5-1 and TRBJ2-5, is KAGVTQTPRYLIKTRGQQVTLSCSPISGHRSVSWYQQTPGQGLQFLFEYFSETQRNKGNFPGRFSGRQFSNSRSEMNVSTLELGDSALYLCASSLFSGGSEETQYFGPGTRLLVL.

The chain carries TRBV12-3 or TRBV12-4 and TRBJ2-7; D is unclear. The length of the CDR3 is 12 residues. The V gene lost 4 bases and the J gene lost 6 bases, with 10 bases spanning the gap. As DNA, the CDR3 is TGTGCCAGCAGTTGGGCTAGTACCGAGCAGTACTTC. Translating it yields CASSWASTEQYF.

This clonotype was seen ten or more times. The CDR3 loop reads CSAYARDREWRGQPQHF. The CDR3 DNA reads as TGCAGTGCTTATGCCCGGGACAGGGAATGGAGGGGCCAGCCCCAGCATTTT. The chain couples TRBV20-1 to TRBJ1-5; TRBD1 agrees at 9 bases. CDR1 and CDR2 (germline): DFQATT, SNEGSKA (reference sequence). The CDR3 extends over 17 amino acids. The V gene end was trimmed by 5 bases and the J gene end by 7 bases; junction bases not matched to a gene: 18.

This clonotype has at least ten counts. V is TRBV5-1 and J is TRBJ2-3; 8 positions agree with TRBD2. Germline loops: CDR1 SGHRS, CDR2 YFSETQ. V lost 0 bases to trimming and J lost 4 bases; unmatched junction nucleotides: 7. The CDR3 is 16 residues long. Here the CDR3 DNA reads TGCGCCAGCAGCTTGGTTCCAGCGGGGGAAGCAGATACGCAGTATTTT. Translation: CASSLVPAGEADTQYF.